This TCR beta chain was sequenced for a study of regulatory and conventional T cells in RAG deficiency. Whole-study findings and limits: Patient subsets had shorter CDR3s; Omenn Treg-Tconv overlap exceeded 80%. These Omenn syndrome Treg sorts may hold peripherally activated cells instead.

The germline gives CDR1 LGHNA, CDR2 YNFKEQ. This CDR3 is built from 17 residues. The ends lost 1 base at V and 1 base at J; junction bases unmatched: 9. On this clone itself: Its antigen is as yet unknown.

Blood CD4+ CD25-low CD127-high conventional T cells supplied the genomic DNA template. TCRdb keeps only in-frame clones here, not all; method: immunoSEQ multiplex PCR. Of some 30,000 clones listed, approximately 96% are singletons. This sample also belongs to another study, concerning regulatory T cells. That study adds: The primer mix had 52 TRBV and 13 TRBJ primers. Regulatory T cells showed the strongest V-J pair restriction and V/J gene skewing among patient repertoires.

Specimen: CD25- CD4+ T cells sorted from blood. The chain carries TRBV4-2 and TRBJ2-7; 8 positions agree with TRBD2. The receptor's source is a human donor in good health. CDR3 region: CASSQVSSGRLSYEQYF. The CDR3 DNA reads TGTGCCAGCAGCCAAGTTTCTAGCGGGCGCCTATCCTACGAGCAGTACTTC.